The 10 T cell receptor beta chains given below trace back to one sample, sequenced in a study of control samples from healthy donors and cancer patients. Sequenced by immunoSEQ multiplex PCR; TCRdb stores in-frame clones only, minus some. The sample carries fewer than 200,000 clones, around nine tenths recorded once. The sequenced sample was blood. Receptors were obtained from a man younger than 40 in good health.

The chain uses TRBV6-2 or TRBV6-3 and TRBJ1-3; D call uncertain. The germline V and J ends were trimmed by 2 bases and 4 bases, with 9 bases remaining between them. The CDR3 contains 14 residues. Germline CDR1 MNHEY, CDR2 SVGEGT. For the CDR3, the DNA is TGTGCCAGCAGTTACGGATCAGTAGGAAACACCATATATTTT. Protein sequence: CASSYGSVGNTIYF.

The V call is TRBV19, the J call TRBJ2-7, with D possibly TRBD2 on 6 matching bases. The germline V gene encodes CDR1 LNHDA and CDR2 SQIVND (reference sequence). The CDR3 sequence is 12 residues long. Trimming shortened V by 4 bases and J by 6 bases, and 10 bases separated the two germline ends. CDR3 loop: CASSTSSAEQYF. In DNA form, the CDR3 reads TGTGCCAGTAGTACGTCTAGCGCCGAGCAGTACTTC. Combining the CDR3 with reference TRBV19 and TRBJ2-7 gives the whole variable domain DGGITQSPKYLFRKEGQNVTLSCEQNLNHDAMYWYRQDPGQGLRLIYYSQIVNDFQKGDIAEGYSVSREKKESFPLTVTSAQKNPTAFYLCASSTSSAEQYFGPGTRLTVT.

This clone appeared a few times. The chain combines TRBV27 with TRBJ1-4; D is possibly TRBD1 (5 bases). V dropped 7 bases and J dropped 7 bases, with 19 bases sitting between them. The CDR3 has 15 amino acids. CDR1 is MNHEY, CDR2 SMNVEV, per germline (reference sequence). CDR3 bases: TGTGCCAGCACCTCGCTGGGTGGGGGGAGTGAAAAACTGTTTTTT. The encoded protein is CASTSLGGGSEKLFF.

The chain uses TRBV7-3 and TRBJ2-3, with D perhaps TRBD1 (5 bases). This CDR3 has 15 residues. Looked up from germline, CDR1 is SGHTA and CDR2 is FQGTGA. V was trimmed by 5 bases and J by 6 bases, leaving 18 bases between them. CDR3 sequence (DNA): TGTGCCAGCAGCCCAGGGCCTCGTGGGCGCGATACGCAGTATTTT. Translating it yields CASSPGPRGRDTQYF.

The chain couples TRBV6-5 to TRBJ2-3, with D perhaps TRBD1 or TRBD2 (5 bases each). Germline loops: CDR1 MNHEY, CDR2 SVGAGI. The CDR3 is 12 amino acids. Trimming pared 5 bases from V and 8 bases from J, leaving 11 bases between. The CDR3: CASSRRGGTQYF. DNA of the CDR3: TGTGCCAGCAGTCGGCGTGGGGGTACGCAGTATTTT.

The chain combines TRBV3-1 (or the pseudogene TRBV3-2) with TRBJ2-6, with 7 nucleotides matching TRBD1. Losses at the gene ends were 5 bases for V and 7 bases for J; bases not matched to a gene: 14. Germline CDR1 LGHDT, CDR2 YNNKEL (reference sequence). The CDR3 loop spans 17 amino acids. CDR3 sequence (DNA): TGTGCCAGCAGCTGCCGAAACAGGGGCCGCAATGCCAACGTCCTGACTTTC. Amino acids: CASSCRNRGRNANVLTF.

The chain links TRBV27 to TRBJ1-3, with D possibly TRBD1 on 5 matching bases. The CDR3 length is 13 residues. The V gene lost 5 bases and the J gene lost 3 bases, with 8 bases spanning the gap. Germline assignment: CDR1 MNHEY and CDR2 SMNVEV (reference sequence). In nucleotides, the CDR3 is TGTGCCAGCAGTCCCAGGGTTGGAAACACCATATATTTT. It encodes CASSPRVGNTIYF.

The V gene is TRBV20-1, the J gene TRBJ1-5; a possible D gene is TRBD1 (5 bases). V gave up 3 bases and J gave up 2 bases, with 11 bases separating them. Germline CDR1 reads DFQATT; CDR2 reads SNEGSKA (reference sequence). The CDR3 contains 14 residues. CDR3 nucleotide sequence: TGCAGTGCTAGTCCGGGGGGAGGCAATCAGCCCCAGCATTTT. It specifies CSASPGGGNQPQHF.

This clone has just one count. The CDR3 DNA is TGTGCCAGCAGCTTGGGCCGGACAGGGACGGGATATGAGCAGTACTTC. This codes for CASSLGRTGTGYEQYF. The gene calls are TRBV5-4 and TRBJ2-7; TRBD1 matches at 8 bases. Germline CDR1 is SGHNT and CDR2 is YYREEE (reference sequence). After removal of 0 bases from V and 7 bases from J, the junction contained 12 bases not matched to a gene. The CDR3 consists of 16 residues.

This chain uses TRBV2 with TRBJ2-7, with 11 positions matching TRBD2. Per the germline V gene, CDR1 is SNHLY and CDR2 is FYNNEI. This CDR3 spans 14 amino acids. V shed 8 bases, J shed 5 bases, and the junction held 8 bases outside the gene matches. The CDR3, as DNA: TGTGCCAGCGGGGGGACTAGCGGAGCACACGAGCAGTACTTC. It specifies CASGGTSGAHEQYF.